The 9 T cell receptor beta chains listed next were all sequenced from one sample in a study of cytomegalovirus exposure and HLA in healthy donors. PCR employed 60 Vbeta and 13 Jbeta primers. Data came from immunoSEQ multiplex PCR; TCRdb stores just in-frame clones and leaves some out. The sample records about 150,000 clones, 80% being singletons. Sample: PBMCs. The receptors originated from a man between 25 and 39 years old in good health and CMV-seropositive.

The chain employs TRBV9 and TRBJ2-2; 8 nucleotides agree with TRBD2. Per germline, CDR1 SGDLS and CDR2 YYNGEE. The CDR3 is 16 residues long. The junction had 7 bases not matched to a gene; V was cut back by 3 bases and J by 3 bases. The CDR3 DNA reads TGTGCCAGCAGCGCCCGGACTAGCAGGGACACCGGGGAGCTGTTTTTT. Its protein product is CASSARTSRDTGELFF.

The V call is TRBV4-1, the J call TRBJ1-2; the D is unclear. CDR1 is MGHRA, CDR2 YSYEKL, per germline. The CDR3 sequence is 13 residues long. The V end lost 0 bases, the J end lost 5 bases, and 7 bases lay between the germline ends. The CDR3 is CASSQEPGYGYTF. The CDR3 coding sequence is TGCGCCAGCAGCCAAGAACCGGGGTATGGCTACACCTTC.

This clone was found a few times. The V call is TRBV25-1, the J call TRBJ1-2; tentative D call: TRBD1 (5 bases). V lost 6 bases and J lost 6, with 17 bases in between. The CDR3 loop spans 14 amino acids. Per the germline V gene, CDR1 is MGHDK and CDR2 is SYGVNS. The CDR3 DNA sequence: TGTGCCAGCAGGCGTTCAAGGGGTGGGGATGGCTACACCTTC. Encoded protein: CASRRSRGGDGYTF.

CDR3 nucleotides: TGTGCCTGGAGCGCGAAACAGGGGGCCGCCACTGAAGCTTTCTTT. It yields the protein CAWSAKQGAATEAFF. The rearrangement uses TRBV30 and TRBJ1-1, with 9 bases that match TRBD1. CDR1 and CDR2 (germline): GTSNPN, SVGIG (reference sequence). V gave up 3 bases and J gave up 4 bases; unmatched junction bases: 9. The CDR3 is 15 amino acids.

The rearrangement joins TRBV9 to TRBJ1-6, with D unresolved. Per germline, CDR1 SGDLS and CDR2 YYNGEE. With 2 bases removed from V and 6 bases from J, the gap between germline ends came to 12 bases. This CDR3 comprises 15 residues. Here the CDR3 reads CASSVGGRANSPLHF. Here the CDR3 DNA reads TGTGCCAGCAGCGTGGGCGGGAGAGCTAATTCACCCCTCCACTTT.

The chain carries TRBV5-1 and TRBJ1-2; D ambiguous. Trimming took off 2 bases at V and 2 bases at J, with 10 bases between the two ends. The CDR3 extends over 14 amino acids. CDR1 SGHRS and CDR2 YFSETQ come from the germline V gene. The CDR3 coding sequence is TGCGCCAGCAGCTTAGAAAGAGGGAACTATGGCTACACCTTC. As protein: CASSLERGNYGYTF. Filled out from reference TRBV5-1 and TRBJ1-2, the complete variable domain reads KAGVTQTPRYLIKTRGQQVTLSCSPISGHRSVSWYQQTPGQGLQFLFEYFSETQRNKGNFPGRFSGRQFSNSRSEMNVSTLELGDSALYLCASSLERGNYGYTFGSGTRLTVV.

V gene TRBV15 combines with J gene TRBJ1-5; weak D call: TRBD1 (5 bases). The ends were cut back, 1 base at V and 7 bases at J, with 20 bases in the middle. Germline lookup yields CDR1 LNHNV and CDR2 YYDKDF (reference sequence). The CDR3 length is 17 residues. CDR3: CATSRVRGTGPDQPQHF. CDR3 coding DNA: TGTGCCACCAGCAGAGTGCGGGGAACGGGACCGGACCAGCCCCAGCATTTT.

The sample holds a few counts of this clone. The chain couples TRBV6-6 to TRBJ2-2; 8 bases fit TRBD2. Germline V gene lookup returns CDR1 MNHNY and CDR2 SVGAGI (reference sequence). The J segment lost 6 bases and the V segment lost 5 bases, leaving 8 bases of the junction unmatched. The CDR3 runs 15 residues. This CDR3 reads CASSRGAGVSGELFF. As DNA, the CDR3 is TGTGCCAGCAGTCGGGGAGCGGGAGTCTCCGGGGAGCTGTTTTTT.

Notes on this clone: Its ends do not fully match the called genes, so a read error is possible. This chain connects TRBV7-9 to TRBJ1-3, with a possible D match to TRBD1 (6 bases). Looked up from germline, CDR1 is SEHNR and CDR2 is FQNEAQ (reference sequence). The CDR3 loop spans 18 amino acids. CDR3 in DNA: TGTTCCAGCAGCTTAGCCCACTTTCGGGGGGCAGATGGAAACACCATATATTTT. Amino acids: CSSSLAHFRGADGNTIYF.